This T cell receptor beta chain comes out of a study of T cells in Graves' hyperthyroidism and ophthalmopathy. Study summary: Prior to any treatment, at the point of initial diagnosis, peripheral blood was collected. Broader study findings: Patients with ophthalmopathy were separated from those with stable hyperthyroidism by a 13 V-J model.

The source material, RNA transcripts, was used to amplify TCR beta CDR3 regions. The TCR CDR3 first-round RT-PCR relied on the HTBI primer set. TCRdb used MiXCR to reprocess the multiplex PCR reads, holding one entry per CDR3 protein. The repertoire holds hundreds of thousands of distinct CDR3 sequences, with about a fifth as singletons. Uncontrolled infection, other autoimmune disease, pregnancy or lactation excluded patients. Together with thyroid ultrasound, orbital computed tomography, serum thyroxine and TRAb, clinical symptoms were used for diagnoses. Deletions cut 3 bases from V and 1 base from J, with 13 bases between. Germline CDR1 is SGHRS and CDR2 is YFSETQ. The CDR3 length is 15 residues. This clonotype came up many times. Its antigen remains unknown.

This receptor was identified in a man aged 30 to 45 with Graves' ophthalmopathy. V is TRBV5-1 and J is TRBJ1-1; perhaps TRBD1 as D (5 bases). The sample was blood. CDR3 amino acids: CASSSSGRRNTEAFF. The CDR3 coding sequence is TGCGCCAGCAGCTCTTCGGGACGGCGGAACACTGAAGCTTTCTTT.